These 7 T cell receptor beta chains came from one sample sequenced in a study of shared clonotypes between healthy human individuals. Using immunoSEQ multiplex PCR, the repertoire was profiled, and TCRdb retains in-frame clones only, with some absent. The table lists some 1.4 million clones, around 97% of them singletons. Sample: naive CD4+ T cells sorted from blood. Subset defined: CD45RA+ positively selected. These receptors came from a man aged 25-45 years in good health.

This chain joins TRBV7-2 and TRBJ2-5; perhaps TRBD2 as D (6 bases). The CDR3 consists of 16 residues. Germline V gene data show CDR1 as SGHTA and CDR2 as FQGNSA. Trimming removed 5 bases at V and 1 base at J, with 17 bases between. The CDR3, as DNA: TGTGCCAGCAGCAGGGTGGGGCTAGCGCTCCAAGAGACCCAGTACTTC. Its protein is CASSRVGLALQETQYF. Variable domain in full (rest from reference TRBV7-2 and TRBJ2-5): GAGVSQSPSNKVTEKGKDVELRCDPISGHTALYWYRQSLGQGLEFLIYFQGNSAPDKSGLPSDRFSAERTGGSVSTLTIQRTQQEDSAVYLCASSRVGLALQETQYFGPGTRLLVL.

The CDR3 is CAISDLGGRNTGELFF. CDR3 sequence (DNA): TGTGCCATCAGTGACCTAGGGGGCCGAAACACCGGGGAGCTGTTTTTT. The gene calls are TRBV10-3 and TRBJ2-2, with 7 positions matching TRBD1. The CDR3 has 16 residues. J gave up 2 bases and V 3 bases, and 6 bases lay outside the gene matches. Germline V gene lookup returns CDR1 ENHRY and CDR2 SYGVKD.

This clone was found once. The chain links TRBV14 to TRBJ2-3; 12 nucleotides agree with TRBD2. From germline, CDR1 is SGHDN and CDR2 FVKESK. V dropped 4 bases and J dropped 8; count of bases not matched to a gene: 10. The CDR3 contains 16 residues. The CDR3 DNA reads as TGTGCCAGCAGCCCGCCCCTAGCGGGAGGGCCTGGTACGCAGTATTTT. It is translated as CASSPPLAGGPGTQYF.

CDR3 in amino acids: CASSLVLAGVNNEQFF. CDR3 DNA: TGCGCCAGCAGCTTGGTACTAGCGGGAGTGAACAATGAGCAGTTCTTC. V usage is TRBV5-1 and J usage is TRBJ2-1; TRBD2 agrees at 11 bases. Unmatched junction bases numbered 4, after V lost 0 bases and J lost 5 bases. Germline V gene lookup returns CDR1 SGHRS and CDR2 YFSETQ. The CDR3 consists of 16 residues. Together with reference TRBV5-1 and TRBJ2-1, the CDR3 gives the full variable domain: KAGVTQTPRYLIKTRGQQVTLSCSPISGHRSVSWYQQTPGQGLQFLFEYFSETQRNKGNFPGRFSGRQFSNSRSEMNVSTLELGDSALYLCASSLVLAGVNNEQFFGPGTRLTVL.

This chain joins TRBV21-1 and TRBJ2-1; TRBD1, the D gene given by the table, was not confirmed from the DNA. TRBV21-1 is a pseudogene segment. This CDR3 contains 11 residues. CDR3 DNA sequence: TGTGCCAGCCCCCAGAACAATGAGCAGTTCTTC. Residues: CASPQNNEQFF.

The CDR3, as DNA: TGTGCCAGCAGTACCGGGACTGTTTACACAGATACGCAGTATTTT. This translates into CASSTGTVYTDTQYF. The rearrangement links TRBV28 to TRBJ2-3, with a tentative D call TRBD2 (6 bases). V lost 5 bases, J lost 2 bases, and 14 bases lay in between. The CDR3 sequence is 15 residues long. Looked up from germline, CDR1 is MDHEN and CDR2 is SYDVKM.

The genes are TRBV4-1 and TRBJ2-7; 10 bases agree with TRBD1. The CDR3 consists of 16 residues. V shed 1 base and J 4 bases; nucleotides not matched to a gene: 7. Germline assignment: CDR1 MGHRA and CDR2 YSYEKL. In nucleotides, the CDR3 is TGCGCCAGCAGCCAAGCGGACAGGGGGAAATTATACGAGCAGTACTTC. Protein product: CASSQADRGKLYEQYF.